Detailed here is one TCR beta chain. Its specificity is unknown. The data were taken from a study of T cells in Graves' hyperthyroidism and ophthalmopathy. Study-wide results and caveats: Blood also showed most of the thyroid clonotypes that were expanded above 0.001. The model forecast ophthalmopathy, anticipating it by a median around 6.9 months before onset.

Germline values: CDR1 LNHDA, CDR2 SQIVND (reference sequence). V was shortened by 3 bases and J by 7 bases, with 10 bases between the two germline ends. This CDR3 spans 13 amino acids. The investigators amplified TCR beta CDR3 regions from RNA transcripts. RT-PCR in the first round (using the HTBI primer set) targeted the TCR CDR3. TCRdb re-analysed the multiplex PCR reads in MiXCR, keeping a single row per CDR3 protein. The data show about 350,000 distinct CDR3 sequences, approximately 15% seen once. The rearrangement uses TRBV19 and TRBJ2-1; TRBD1 is a possible D gene (5 bases). This clonotype was sampled from a woman under 40 with Graves' hyperthyroidism. Sample: blood. In DNA, the CDR3 is TGTGCCAGTAGTATGGGGCCACCAAATGAGCAGTTCTTC. Translated, it gives CASSMGPPNEQFF.